This T cell receptor beta chain was found in a study of blood T cell repertoires in COVID-19. The data were produced by immunoSEQ multiplex PCR, yet TCRdb's version contains in-frame clones alone and is incomplete. This table has about 280,000 clones, about four fifths appearing once. This clone was seen just once. V dropped 2 bases and J dropped 2 bases, with 7 bases sitting between them. The CDR3 consists of 13 residues. The V gene's germline CDR1 is SGHRS and CDR2 YFSETQ. The V gene is TRBV5-1, the J gene TRBJ2-5; D ambiguous. This sequence was found in a man aged 35-49 years who had been exposed to COVID-19. Input material: PBMCs or T cells enriched from blood (not recorded which). The CDR3 region has the DNA TGCGCCAGCAGCTTAGCCCTACAAGAGACCCAGTACTTC. It encodes CASSLALQETQYF. The variable domain in full, completed from reference TRBV5-1 and TRBJ2-5, reads KAGVTQTPRYLIKTRGQQVTLSCSPISGHRSVSWYQQTPGQGLQFLFEYFSETQRNKGNFPGRFSGRQFSNSRSEMNVSTLELGDSALYLCASSLALQETQYFGPGTRLLVL.